This T cell receptor (beta chain) was sequenced for a study of early T cells in non-severe SARS-CoV-2 infection. Across the whole study: Sequenced material consisted of bulk RNA (from unsorted whole blood), and chains were unpaired.

Individual cDNA molecules received unique molecular identifiers during library preparation. TCRdb re-called the 5' RACE reads with MiXCR, one entry per CDR3 protein. The repertoire has over 85,000 distinct CDR3 sequences, roughly 15% of them found once; the top ten carry 0.95% to 1.5%. The V gene end was trimmed by 4 bases and the J gene end by 4 bases; junction bases not matched to a gene: 6. CDR3 length: 14 amino acids. CDR1 SGHVS and CDR2 FQNEAQ come from the germline V gene. Whole-study results and caveats: Anti-spike CD8 responses were favored in VDJdb matching, and private and CD4 specificities were missed.

This clonotype has a handful of counts. Its antigen is not known. The V call is TRBV7-8, the J call TRBJ2-7; TRBD1 aligns across 8 bases. The material sequenced was whole blood. The clonotype comes from an adult who was a healthcare worker with PCR-confirmed SARS-CoV-2 infection or an uninfected control (not recorded which). The CDR3 here is CASSWQGAQYEQYF. Here the CDR3 DNA reads TGTGCCAGCAGCTGGCAGGGGGCACAGTACGAGCAGTACTTC.